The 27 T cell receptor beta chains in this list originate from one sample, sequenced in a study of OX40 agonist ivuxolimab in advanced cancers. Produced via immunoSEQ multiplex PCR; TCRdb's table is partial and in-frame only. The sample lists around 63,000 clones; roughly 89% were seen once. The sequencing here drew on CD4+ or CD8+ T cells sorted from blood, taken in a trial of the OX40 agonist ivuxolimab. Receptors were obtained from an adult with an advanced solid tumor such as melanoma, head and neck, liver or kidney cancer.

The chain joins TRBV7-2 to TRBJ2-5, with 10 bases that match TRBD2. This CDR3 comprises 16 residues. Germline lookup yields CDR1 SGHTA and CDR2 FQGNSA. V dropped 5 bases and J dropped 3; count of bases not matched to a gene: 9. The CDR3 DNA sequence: TGTGCCAGCAGCGTGCGGACTAGCGGAGGGAAAGAGACCCAGTACTTC. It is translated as CASSVRTSGGKETQYF.

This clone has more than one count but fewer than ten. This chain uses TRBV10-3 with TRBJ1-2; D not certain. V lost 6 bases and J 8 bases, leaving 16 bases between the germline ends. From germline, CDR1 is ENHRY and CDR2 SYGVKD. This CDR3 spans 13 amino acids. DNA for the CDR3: TGTGCCATCAGCGCCCTGGAAGAAGGGGGCTACACCTTC. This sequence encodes CAISALEEGGYTF.

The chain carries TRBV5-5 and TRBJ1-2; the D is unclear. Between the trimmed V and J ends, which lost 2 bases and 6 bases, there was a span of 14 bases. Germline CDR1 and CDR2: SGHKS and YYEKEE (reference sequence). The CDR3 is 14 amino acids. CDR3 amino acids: CASSFERNLNGYTF. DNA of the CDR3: TGTGCCAGCAGCTTTGAACGGAATTTAAATGGCTACACCTTC.

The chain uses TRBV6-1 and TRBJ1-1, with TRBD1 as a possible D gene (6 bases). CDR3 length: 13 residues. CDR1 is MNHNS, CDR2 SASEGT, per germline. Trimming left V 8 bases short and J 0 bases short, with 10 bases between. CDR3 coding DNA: TGTGCCAGCGGTGGGACATTGAACACTGAAGCTTTCTTT. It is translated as CASGGTLNTEAFF.

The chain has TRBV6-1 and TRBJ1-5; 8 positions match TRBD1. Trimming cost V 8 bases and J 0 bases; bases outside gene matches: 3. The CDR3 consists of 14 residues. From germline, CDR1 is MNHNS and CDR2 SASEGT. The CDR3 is CASRDRISNQPQHF. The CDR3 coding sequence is TGTGCCAGCCGGGACAGGATTAGCAATCAGCCCCAGCATTTT.

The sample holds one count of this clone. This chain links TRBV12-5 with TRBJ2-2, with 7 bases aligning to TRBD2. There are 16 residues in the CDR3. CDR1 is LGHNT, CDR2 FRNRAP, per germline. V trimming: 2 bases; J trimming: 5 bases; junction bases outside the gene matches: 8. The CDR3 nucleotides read TGTGCTAGTGGTTTGTTTGGTCGGGGGGTGACCGGGGAGCTGTTTTTT. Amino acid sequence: CASGLFGRGVTGELFF.

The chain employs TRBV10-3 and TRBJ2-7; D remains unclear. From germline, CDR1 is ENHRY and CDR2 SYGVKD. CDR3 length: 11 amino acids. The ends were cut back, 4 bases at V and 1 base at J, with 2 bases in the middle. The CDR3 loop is CAISASYEQYF. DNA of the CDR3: TGTGCCATCAGTGCTTCCTACGAGCAGTACTTC.

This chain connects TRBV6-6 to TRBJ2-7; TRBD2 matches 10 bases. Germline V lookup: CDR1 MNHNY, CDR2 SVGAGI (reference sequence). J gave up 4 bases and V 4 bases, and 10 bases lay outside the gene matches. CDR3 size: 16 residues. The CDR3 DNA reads TGTGCCAGCAGTTCGCCTGTACTAGCGGGGACTTACGAGCAGTACTTC. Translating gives CASSSPVLAGTYEQYF.

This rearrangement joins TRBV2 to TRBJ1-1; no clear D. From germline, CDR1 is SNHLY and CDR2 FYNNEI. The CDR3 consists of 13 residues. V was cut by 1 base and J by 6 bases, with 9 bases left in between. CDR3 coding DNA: TGTGCCAGCAGTGAAGGACTCCTCCCTGAAGCTTTCTTT. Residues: CASSEGLLPEAFF.

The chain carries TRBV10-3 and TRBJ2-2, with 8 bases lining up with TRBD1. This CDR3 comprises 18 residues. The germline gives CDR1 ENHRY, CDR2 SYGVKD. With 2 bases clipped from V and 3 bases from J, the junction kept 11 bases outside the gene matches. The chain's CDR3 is CAISEAETGVRYTGELFF. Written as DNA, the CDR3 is TGTGCCATCAGTGAGGCGGAGACAGGGGTTAGGTACACCGGGGAGCTGTTTTTT.

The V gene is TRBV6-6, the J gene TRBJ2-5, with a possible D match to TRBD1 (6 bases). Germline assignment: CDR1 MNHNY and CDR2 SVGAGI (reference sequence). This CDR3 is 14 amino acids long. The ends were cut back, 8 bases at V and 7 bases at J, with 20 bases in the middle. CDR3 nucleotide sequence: TGTGCCAGCCAATCCGGACAGAGAGAAGGGACCCAGTACTTC. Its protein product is CASQSGQREGTQYF.

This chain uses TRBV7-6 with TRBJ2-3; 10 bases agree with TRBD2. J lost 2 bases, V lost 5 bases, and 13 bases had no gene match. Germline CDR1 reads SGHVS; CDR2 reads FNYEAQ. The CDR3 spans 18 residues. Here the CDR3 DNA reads TGTGCCAGCAGCAGCTTAAGGTTTAGCGGGGGGCCCACAGATACGCAGTATTTT. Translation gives CASSSLRFSGGPTDTQYF.

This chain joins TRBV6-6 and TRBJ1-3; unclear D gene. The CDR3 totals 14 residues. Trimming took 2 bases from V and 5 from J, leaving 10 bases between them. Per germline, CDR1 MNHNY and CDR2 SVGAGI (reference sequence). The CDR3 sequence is CASSYKDGRNTIYF. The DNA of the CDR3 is TGTGCCAGCAGTTACAAAGACGGGAGAAACACCATATATTTT.

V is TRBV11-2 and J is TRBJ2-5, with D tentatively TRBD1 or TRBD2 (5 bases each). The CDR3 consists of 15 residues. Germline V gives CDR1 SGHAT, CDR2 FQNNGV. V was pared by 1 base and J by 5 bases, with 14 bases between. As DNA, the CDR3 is TGTGCCAGCAGCTTAGGTGGTGGGTGGGGGGAGACCCAGTACTTC. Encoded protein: CASSLGGGWGETQYF.

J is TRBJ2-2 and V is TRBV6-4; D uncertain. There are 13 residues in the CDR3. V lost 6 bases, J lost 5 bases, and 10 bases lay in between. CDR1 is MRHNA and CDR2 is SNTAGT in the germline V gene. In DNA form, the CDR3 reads TGTGCCAGCAGCGTACTTGGGACCGGGGAGCTGTTTTTT. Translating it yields CASSVLGTGELFF.

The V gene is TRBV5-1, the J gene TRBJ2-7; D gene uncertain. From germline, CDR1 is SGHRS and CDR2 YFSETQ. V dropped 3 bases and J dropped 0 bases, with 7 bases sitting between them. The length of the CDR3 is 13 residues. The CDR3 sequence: CASSSSNSYEQYF. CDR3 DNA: TGCGCCAGCAGCTCATCTAACTCCTACGAGCAGTACTTC.

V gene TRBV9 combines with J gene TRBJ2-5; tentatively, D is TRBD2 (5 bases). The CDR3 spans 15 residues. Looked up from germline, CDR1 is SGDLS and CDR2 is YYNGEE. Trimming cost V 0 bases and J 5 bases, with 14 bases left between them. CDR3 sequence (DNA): TGTGCCAGCAGCGTAGGAGTCGGGAACCGGGAGACCCAGTACTTC. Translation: CASSVGVGNRETQYF.

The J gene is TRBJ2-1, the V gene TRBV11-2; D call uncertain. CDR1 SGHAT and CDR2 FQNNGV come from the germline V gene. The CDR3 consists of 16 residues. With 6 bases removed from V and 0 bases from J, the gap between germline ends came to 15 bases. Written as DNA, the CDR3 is TGTGCCAGCAGGCTGGCCGGATTTAGCTCCTACAATGAGCAGTTCTTC. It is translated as CASRLAGFSSYNEQFF.

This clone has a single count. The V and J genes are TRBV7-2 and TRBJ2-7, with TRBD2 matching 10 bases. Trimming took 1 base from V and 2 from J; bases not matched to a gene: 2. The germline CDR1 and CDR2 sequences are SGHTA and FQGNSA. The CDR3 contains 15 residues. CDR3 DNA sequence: TGTGCCAGCAGCTTAGAGCGGGGGGGCGCCTACGAGCAGTACTTC. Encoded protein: CASSLERGGAYEQYF.

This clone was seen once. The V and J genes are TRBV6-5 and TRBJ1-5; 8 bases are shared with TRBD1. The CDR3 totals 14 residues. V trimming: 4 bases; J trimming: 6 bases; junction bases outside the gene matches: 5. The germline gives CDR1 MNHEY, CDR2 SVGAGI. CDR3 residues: CASSFGQGSQPQHF. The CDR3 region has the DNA TGTGCCAGCAGTTTCGGACAGGGAAGTCAGCCCCAGCATTTT.

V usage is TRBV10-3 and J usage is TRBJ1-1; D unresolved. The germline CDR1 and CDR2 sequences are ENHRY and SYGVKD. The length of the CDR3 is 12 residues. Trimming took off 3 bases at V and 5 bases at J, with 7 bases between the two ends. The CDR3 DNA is TGTGCCATCAGTGAACCCGGAACTGAAGCTTTCTTT. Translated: CAISEPGTEAFF.

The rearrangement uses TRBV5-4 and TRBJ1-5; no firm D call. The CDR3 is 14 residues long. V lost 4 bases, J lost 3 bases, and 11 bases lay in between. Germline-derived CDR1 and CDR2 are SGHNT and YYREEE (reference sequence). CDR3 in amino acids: CASSLAGNNQPQHF. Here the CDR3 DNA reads TGTGCCAGCAGCCTTGCCGGCAACAATCAGCCCCAGCATTTT.

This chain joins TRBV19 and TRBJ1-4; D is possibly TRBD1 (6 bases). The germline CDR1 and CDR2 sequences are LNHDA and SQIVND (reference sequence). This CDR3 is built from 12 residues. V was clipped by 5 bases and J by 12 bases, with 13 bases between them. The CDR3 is CASSRDTGQLFF. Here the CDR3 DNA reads TGTGCCAGTAGTCGGGACACCGGGCAACTGTTTTTT.

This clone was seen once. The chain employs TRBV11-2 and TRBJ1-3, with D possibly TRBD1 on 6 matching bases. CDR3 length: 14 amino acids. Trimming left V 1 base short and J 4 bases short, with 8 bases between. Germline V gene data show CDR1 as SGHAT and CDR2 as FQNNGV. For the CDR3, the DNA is TGTGCCAGCAGCTTAGCAGGGGACGGAAACACCATATATTTT. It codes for CASSLAGDGNTIYF.

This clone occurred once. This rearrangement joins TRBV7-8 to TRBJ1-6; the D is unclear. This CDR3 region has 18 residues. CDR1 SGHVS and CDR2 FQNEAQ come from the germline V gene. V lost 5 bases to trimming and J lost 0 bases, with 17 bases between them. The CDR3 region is CASSKNSRVGSYNSPLHF. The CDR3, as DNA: TGTGCCAGCAGCAAAAATAGTAGGGTCGGCTCCTATAATTCACCCCTCCACTTT.

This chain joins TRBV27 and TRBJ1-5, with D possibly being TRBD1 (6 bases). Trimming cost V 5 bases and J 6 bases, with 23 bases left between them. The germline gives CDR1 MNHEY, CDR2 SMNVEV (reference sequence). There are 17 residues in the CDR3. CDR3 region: CASSPTPLGRGSQPQHF. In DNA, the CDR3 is TGTGCCAGCAGTCCTACCCCGCTGGGCAGGGGAAGTCAGCCCCAGCATTTT.

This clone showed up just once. CDR3 coding DNA: TGCGCCAGCAGCGGACAGGGCTTCCCCACAGATACGCAGTATTTT. This gives the protein CASSGQGFPTDTQYF. This rearrangement joins TRBV5-1 to TRBJ2-3; 8 bases line up with TRBD1. The CDR3 loop spans 15 amino acids. V trimming: 4 bases; J trimming: 2 bases; junction bases outside the gene matches: 6. Per the germline V gene, CDR1 is SGHRS and CDR2 is YFSETQ.